Below, 19 T cell receptor beta chains from the same sample are listed, as sequenced in a study of cytomegalovirus exposure and HLA in healthy donors. The PCR ran on 60 Vbeta and 13 Jbeta primers. TCRdb keeps only in-frame clones here, not all; method: immunoSEQ multiplex PCR. Of more than 95,000 clones listed, around 78% are singletons. The sample taken for sequencing was PBMCs. These receptors all come from a man in his forties or fifties in good health and CMV-seronegative.

The chain joins TRBV2 to TRBJ1-2; D ambiguous. The CDR3 runs 12 residues. V was cut by 5 bases and J by 5 bases, with 9 bases left in between. The germline V gene encodes CDR1 SNHLY and CDR2 FYNNEI. The CDR3 is CASSSQLYGYTF. The CDR3 DNA is TGTGCCAGCAGTTCACAATTATATGGCTACACCTTC.

The J gene is TRBJ2-1, the V gene TRBV10-1; D gene unclear. The V gene's germline CDR1 is WNHNN and CDR2 SYGVQD (reference sequence). The CDR3 is 17 amino acids. With 8 bases removed from V and 4 bases from J, the gap between germline ends came to 24 bases. CDR3 residues: CASSPSESFSKYNEQFF. CDR3 sequence (DNA): TGCGCCAGCTCCCCCTCCGAGTCGTTCTCCAAATACAATGAGCAGTTCTTC.

In this sample, this clone turned up once. The chain uses TRBV15 and TRBJ1-2; possible D gene TRBD1, 5 bases. Trimming stripped 5 bases from V and 8 bases from J, with 12 bases between. The CDR3 loop spans 12 amino acids. Germline CDR1 reads LNHNV; CDR2 reads YYDKDF (reference sequence). CDR3 in amino acids: CATSAGSEGYTF. Here the CDR3 DNA reads TGTGCCACCAGCGCAGGGTCTGAAGGCTACACCTTC.

This chain joins TRBV7-9 and TRBJ1-3, with TRBD1 matching 7 bases. This CDR3 is built from 16 residues. J lost 0 bases, V lost 5 bases, and 7 bases had no gene match. Germline V gives CDR1 SEHNR, CDR2 FQNEAQ (reference sequence). CDR3 in amino acids: CASSVGQDPSGNTIYF. For the CDR3, the DNA is TGTGCCAGCAGCGTAGGACAGGACCCCTCTGGAAACACCATATATTTT.

The chain employs TRBV6-5 and TRBJ1-5; 8 bases line up with TRBD1. With V trimmed by 7 bases and J by 6 bases, 5 bases remained unmatched. Per the germline V gene, CDR1 is MNHEY and CDR2 is SVGAGI. There are 13 residues in the CDR3. CDR3 in DNA: TGTGCCAGCAAACAGGGGGGAAGTCAGCCCCAGCATTTT. As protein: CASKQGGSQPQHF.

The rearrangement joins TRBV15 to TRBJ2-2; D is undetermined. This CDR3 is built from 16 residues. V gave up 1 base and J gave up 5 bases, with 14 bases separating them. The germline gives CDR1 LNHNV, CDR2 YYDKDF (reference sequence). The chain's CDR3 is CATSRGKAGGTGELFF. The CDR3 DNA sequence: TGTGCCACCAGCAGAGGGAAGGCAGGTGGGACCGGGGAGCTGTTTTTT.

This chain uses TRBV27 with TRBJ1-2, with 10 bases lining up with TRBD1. V lost 10 bases, J lost 4 bases, and 3 bases stayed unmatched. Germline CDR1 and CDR2: MNHEY and SMNVEV (reference sequence). This CDR3 contains 12 residues. CDR3 protein: CATRDRGYGYTF. The CDR3 region has the DNA TGTGCCACCCGGGACAGGGGCTATGGCTACACCTTC.

The chain joins TRBV7-3 to TRBJ1-1; 8 positions agree with TRBD1. V shed 9 bases, J shed 7 bases, and the junction held 10 bases outside the gene matches. The CDR3 is 13 amino acids. Germline CDR1 reads SGHTA; CDR2 reads FQGTGA. CDR3 region: CASAQGGSGEAFF. CDR3 in DNA: TGTGCCAGTGCACAGGGGGGTTCTGGTGAAGCTTTCTTT.

The gene calls are TRBV7-9 and TRBJ2-4; TRBD1 agrees at 7 bases. Trimming took 1 base from V and 7 from J; bases not matched to a gene: 7. The germline gives CDR1 SEHNR, CDR2 FQNEAQ (reference sequence). The CDR3 contains 15 residues. The CDR3 reads CASSLGGQGENIQYF. In nucleotides, the CDR3 is TGTGCCAGCAGCTTAGGGGGCCAGGGGGAGAACATTCAGTACTTC.

The V gene is TRBV5-1, the J gene TRBJ1-2; 10 positions match TRBD1. The V gene end was trimmed by 2 bases and the J gene end by 6 bases; junction bases not matched to a gene: 13. Germline CDR1 SGHRS, CDR2 YFSETQ. This CDR3 contains 17 residues. The CDR3 loop is CASSLGTGVPIKNGYTF. The CDR3 DNA is TGCGCCAGCAGCTTAGGGACAGGGGTACCAATTAAGAATGGCTACACCTTC.

The V gene is TRBV15, the J gene TRBJ2-1; 7 bases align to TRBD1. CDR1 LNHNV and CDR2 YYDKDF come from the germline V gene (reference sequence). The CDR3 is made up of 15 amino acids. Trimming cost V 2 bases and J 8 bases; bases outside gene matches: 9. For the CDR3, the DNA is TGTGCCACCAGCAGACCTGACCGGGACAGCCATGAGCAGTTCTTC. Its translation is CATSRPDRDSHEQFF.

The V call is TRBV5-1, the J call TRBJ2-7, with 7 positions matching TRBD2. CDR3 length: 15 amino acids. V was clipped by 5 bases and J by 2 bases; unmatched bases: 10. Germline V CDR1 and CDR2: SGHRS, YFSETQ. The CDR3 here is CASSPVVGGAYEQYF. The CDR3 DNA is TGCGCCAGCAGTCCGGTGGTGGGGGGGGCCTACGAGCAGTACTTC.

The chain joins TRBV11-2 to TRBJ1-1, with 9 bases that match TRBD1. The CDR3 runs to 12 residues. Germline V lookup: CDR1 SGHAT, CDR2 FQNNGV. V gave up 6 bases and J gave up 5 bases; unmatched junction bases: 1. CDR3 nucleotides: TGTGCCAGCAGAGACAGGGGGACTGAAGCTTTCTTT. Its translation is CASRDRGTEAFF.

A note on this clone: An end of the junction differs from the germline gene, which may be a read error. Other DNA sequences in this specimen translate into the identical CDR3. V usage is TRBV2 and J usage is TRBJ1-3; D unresolved. Germline lookup yields CDR1 SNHLY and CDR2 FYNNEI. CDR3 size: 19 residues. CDR3: CASSEAWAQTHSSGNTIYF. The CDR3, as DNA: TGTGCCAGCAGTGAAGCATGGGCCCAGACGCACAGCTCTGGGAACACCATATATTTT.

V usage is TRBV6-5 and J usage is TRBJ1-2, with D maybe TRBD1 (5 bases). V lost 2 bases to trimming and J lost 4 bases, with 11 bases between them. The CDR3 is 14 residues long. Germline V gene sequence: CDR1 MNHEY, CDR2 SVGAGI. CDR3 sequence reads: CASSYVGGTYGYTF. The CDR3 coding sequence is TGTGCCAGCAGTTACGTCGGGGGAACCTATGGCTACACCTTC.

V gene TRBV27 combines with J gene TRBJ1-2; D is possibly TRBD1 (5 bases). This CDR3 spans 12 amino acids. From germline, CDR1 is MNHEY and CDR2 SMNVEV (reference sequence). Deletions cut 5 bases from V and 4 bases from J, with 8 bases between. The CDR3 nucleotides are TGTGCCAGCAGTGAAAGGGGCTATGGCTACACCTTC. Amino acids: CASSERGYGYTF.

This chain joins TRBV6-5 and TRBJ1-1; 7 bases are shared with TRBD1. Looked up from germline, CDR1 is MNHEY and CDR2 is SVGAGI. Trimming removed 5 bases from V and 4 bases from J; junction bases left unmatched: 10. The CDR3 sequence is 15 residues long. The CDR3, as DNA: TGTGCCAGCAGTCCTCGACAGGGCCGAGGCACTGAAGCTTTCTTT. Translated, it gives CASSPRQGRGTEAFF.

A few counts support this clone. V is TRBV4-3 and J is TRBJ2-7; 9 bases are a match to TRBD1. With V trimmed by 0 bases and J by 3 bases, 0 bases remained unmatched. This CDR3 spans 14 amino acids. Germline assignment: CDR1 LGHNA and CDR2 YSLEER. DNA for the CDR3: TGCGCCAGCAGCCAAGAGGACAGGGGCTACGAGCAGTACTTC. This encodes CASSQEDRGYEQYF.

This chain uses TRBV19 with TRBJ1-2; unclear D gene. Germline V lookup: CDR1 LNHDA, CDR2 SQIVND (reference sequence). The CDR3 covers 13 residues. V lost 3 bases to trimming and J lost 6 bases, with 11 bases between them. The CDR3 sequence: CASSIPSTHGYTF. The CDR3 DNA follows: TGTGCCAGTAGTATTCCTAGCACTCATGGCTACACCTTC.